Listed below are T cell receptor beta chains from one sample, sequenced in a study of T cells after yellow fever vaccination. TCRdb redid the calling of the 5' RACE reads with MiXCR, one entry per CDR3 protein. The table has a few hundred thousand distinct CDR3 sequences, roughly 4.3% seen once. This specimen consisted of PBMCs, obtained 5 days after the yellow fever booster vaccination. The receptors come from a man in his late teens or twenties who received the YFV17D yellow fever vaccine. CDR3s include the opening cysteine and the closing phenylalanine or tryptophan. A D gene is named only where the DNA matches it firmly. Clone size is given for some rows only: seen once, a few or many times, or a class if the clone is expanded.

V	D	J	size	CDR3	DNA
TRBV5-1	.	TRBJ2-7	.	CASSLARGPYEQYF	TGCGCCAGCAGCTTGGCGAGGGGTCCCTACGAGCAGTACTTC
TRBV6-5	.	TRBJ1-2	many	CASRTGTALYGYTF	TGTGCCAGCAGAACCGGGACCGCTCTCTATGGCTACACCTTC
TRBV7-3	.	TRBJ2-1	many	CASSLGPSSYNEQFF	TGTGCCAGCAGCTTGGGACCCAGCTCCTACAATGAGCAGTTCTTC
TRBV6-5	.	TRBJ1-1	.	CASTLRATGGTEAFF	TGTGCCAGCACCCTCCGGGCCACTGGTGGAACTGAAGCTTTCTTT
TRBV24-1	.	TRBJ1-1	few	CATSDLGTEAFF	TGTGCCACCAGTGATCTCGGAACTGAAGCTTTCTTT
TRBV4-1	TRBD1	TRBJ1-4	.	CASSHPGTGDEKLFF	TGCGCCAGCAGCCACCCCGGGACAGGGGATGAAAAACTGTTTTTT
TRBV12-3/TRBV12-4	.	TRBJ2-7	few	CACLRGAEQYF	TGTGCCTGTTTGAGGGGGGCCGAGCAGTACTTC
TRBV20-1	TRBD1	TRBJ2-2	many	CSARAPTGAGELFF	TGCAGTGCTAGAGCCCCGACAGGGGCCGGGGAGCTGTTTTTT
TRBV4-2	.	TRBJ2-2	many	CASSQDRPGELFF	TGTGCCAGCAGCCAAGACAGGCCCGGGGAGCTGTTTTTT
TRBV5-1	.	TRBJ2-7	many	CASSSGQRPYEQYF	TGCGCCAGCAGCTCAGGACAGCGCCCCTACGAGCAGTACTTC
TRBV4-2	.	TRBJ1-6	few	CASSQETENSPLHF	TGTGCCAGCAGCCAAGAGACGGAAAATTCACCCCTCCACTTT
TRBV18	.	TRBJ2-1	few	CASSPPEVDEQFF	TGTGCCAGCTCACCACCGGAGGTTGATGAGCAGTTCTTC
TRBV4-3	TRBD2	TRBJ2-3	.	CASSQEDNLHTSGVDTQYF	TGCGCCAGCAGCCAAGAAGATAATCTCCATACTAGCGGGGTTGATACGCAGTATTTT
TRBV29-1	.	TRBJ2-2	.	CSAGEGWTGELFF	TGCAGCGCCGGAGAGGGATGGACCGGGGAGCTGTTTTTT
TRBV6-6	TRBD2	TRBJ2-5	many	CASSYGSRGGTQYF	TGTGCCAGCAGTTATGGCTCCCGGGGGGGCACCCAGTACTTC
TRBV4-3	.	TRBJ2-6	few	CASSFGRLISGANVLTF	TGCGCCAGCAGTTTCGGCAGACTCATCTCTGGGGCCAACGTCCTGACTTTC
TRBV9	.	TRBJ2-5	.	CASSEGYSRAETQYF	TGTGCCAGCAGTGAGGGGTACTCGCGGGCAGAGACCCAGTACTTC
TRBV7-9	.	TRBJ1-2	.	CASSLGIGTNYGYTF	TGTGCCAGCAGCTTAGGTATCGGCACTAACTATGGCTACACCTTC
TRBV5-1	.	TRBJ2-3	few	CASSRNPHSTDTQYF	TGCGCCAGCAGCAGAAACCCTCACAGCACAGATACGCAGTATTTT
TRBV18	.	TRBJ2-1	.	CASSPPVYNEQFF	TGTGCCAGCTCACCACCAGTCTACAATGAGCAGTTCTTC
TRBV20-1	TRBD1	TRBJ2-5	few	CSAVRGLETQYF	TGCAGTGCTGTCAGGGGGCTTGAGACCCAGTACTTC
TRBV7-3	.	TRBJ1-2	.	CASSRGTDDGYTF	TGTGCCAGCAGCCGGGGGACTGATGACGGCTACACCTTC
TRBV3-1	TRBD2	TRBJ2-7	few	CASSHGGLAYEQYF	TGTGCCAGCAGCCACGGGGGGTTGGCCTACGAGCAGTACTTC
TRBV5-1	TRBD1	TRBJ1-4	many	CASSPTAGTGNGKLFF	TGCGCCAGCAGCCCCACCGCCGGGACAGGGAATGGAAAACTGTTTTTT
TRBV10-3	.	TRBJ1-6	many	CAISLSGASYNSPLHF	TGTGCCATCAGTTTATCAGGGGCGTCCTATAATTCACCCCTCCACTTT
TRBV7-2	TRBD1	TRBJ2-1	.	CASSLAWGQAYNEQFF	TGTGCCAGCAGCTTAGCGTGGGGACAGGCCTACAATGAGCAGTTCTTC
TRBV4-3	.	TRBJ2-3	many	CASSQGDRFSTDTQYF	TGCGCCAGCAGCCAGGGAGACAGATTCAGCACAGATACGCAGTATTTT
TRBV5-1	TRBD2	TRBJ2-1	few	CASSLGGGLDNEQFF	TGCGCCAGCAGCTTGGGCGGGGGGCTCGACAATGAGCAGTTCTTC
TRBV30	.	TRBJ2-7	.	CAWSVGTSFYEQYF	TGTGCCTGGAGTGTCGGGACATCTTTCTACGAGCAGTACTTC
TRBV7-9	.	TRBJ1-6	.	CASSSEGTWDPLHF	TGTGCCAGCAGCTCCGAGGGGACGTGGGATCCCCTCCACTTT
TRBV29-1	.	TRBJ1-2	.	CSVGVINYGYTF	TGCAGCGTTGGGGTCATAAACTATGGCTACACCTTC
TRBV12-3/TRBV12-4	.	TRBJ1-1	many	CASRVSGSNTEAFF	TGTGCCAGCAGGGTGTCGGGATCGAACACTGAAGCTTTCTTT
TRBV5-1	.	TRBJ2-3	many	CASSFSAGPDTQYF	TGCGCCAGCAGCTTCTCCGCGGGCCCAGATACGCAGTATTTT
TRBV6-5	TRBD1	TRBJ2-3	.	CASSSPQGSWDTDTQYF	TGTGCCAGCAGTTCCCCACAGGGGTCCTGGGACACAGATACGCAGTATTTT
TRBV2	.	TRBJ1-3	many	CASSGSGNTIYF	TGTGCCAGCAGTGGGTCTGGAAACACCATATATTTT
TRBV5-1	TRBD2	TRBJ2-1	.	CASSAGTSGYNEQFF	TGCGCCAGCAGCGCCGGGACTAGCGGTTACAATGAGCAGTTCTTC
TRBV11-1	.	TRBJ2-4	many	CASSVRAGPKNIQYF	TGTGCCAGCAGCGTTCGGGCAGGCCCCAAAAACATTCAGTACTTC
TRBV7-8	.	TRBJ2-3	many	CASSTPGAQSRDTQYF	TGTGCCAGCAGCACCCCAGGGGCCCAGTCCAGGGATACGCAGTATTTT
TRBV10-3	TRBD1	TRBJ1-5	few	CAIGTGGNQPQHF	TGTGCCATCGGGACAGGGGGCAATCAGCCCCAGCATTTT
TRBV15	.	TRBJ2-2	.	CATSRRSVRGSGSNTGELFF	TGTGCCACCAGCAGGAGGTCCGTCAGGGGCAGCGGATCGAACACCGGGGAGCTGTTTTTT
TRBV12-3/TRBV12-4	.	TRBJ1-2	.	CASSRDILRYTF	TGTGCCAGCAGCCGGGACATTCTTCGCTACACCTTC
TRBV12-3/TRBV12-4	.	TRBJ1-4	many	CASSLNGATNEKLFF	TGTGCCAGCAGTTTAAACGGTGCAACTAATGAAAAACTGTTTTTT
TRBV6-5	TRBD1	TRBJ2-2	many	CASSRGQGYTGELFF	TGTGCCAGCAGCCGCGGACAGGGGTACACCGGGGAGCTGTTTTTT
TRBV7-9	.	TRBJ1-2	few	CASSFSRLGYTF	TGTGCCAGCAGCTTCAGCCGGCTTGGCTACACCTTC
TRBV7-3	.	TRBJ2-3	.	CASSPTAVAGDTQYF	TGTGCCAGCAGCCCCACCGCAGTAGCAGGCGATACGCAGTATTTT
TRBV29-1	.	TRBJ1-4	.	CSVEEVGTNEKLFF	TGCAGCGTTGAAGAGGTCGGGACTAATGAAAAACTGTTTTTT